A selection of T cell receptor beta chains follows, all from one sample in a study of cytomegalovirus exposure and HLA in healthy donors. Profiling relied on immunoSEQ multiplex PCR, and the TCRdb table lists in-frame clones only, not all of them. The sample lists about 210,000 clones, 86% occurring once. The source material was PBMCs. The receptors stem from a woman in her thirties in good health and CMV-seronegative. CDR3s include the opening cysteine and the closing phenylalanine or tryptophan. D genes are given only for firm matches. Size is stated for part of the rows, as once, few or many counts, or as a class when the clone is expanded.

CDR3 length: 15
V gene: TRBV27
D gene: .
J gene: TRBJ1-2
clone size: .
CDR3 protein: CASRPRGDWDYGYTF
CDR3 DNA: TGTGCCAGCAGACCCCGGGGGGACTGGGACTATGGCTACACCTTC

CDR3 length: 15
V gene: TRBV5-1
D gene: .
J gene: TRBJ2-2
clone size: .
CDR3 protein: CASSLERGGTGELFF
CDR3 DNA: TGCGCCAGCAGCTTGGAAAGGGGTGGCACCGGGGAGCTGTTTTTT

CDR3 length: 14
V gene: TRBV6-1
D gene: TRBD1
J gene: TRBJ1-3
clone size: .
CDR3 protein: CASSETGGENTIYF
CDR3 DNA: TGTGCCAGCAGTGAGACAGGGGGCGAAAACACCATATATTTT

CDR3 length: 17
V gene: TRBV9
D gene: TRBD1
J gene: TRBJ1-3
clone size: .
CDR3 protein: CASSDRDRPSSGNTIYF
CDR3 DNA: TGTGCCAGCAGCGACCGGGACAGGCCGAGCTCTGGAAACACCATATATTTT

CDR3 length: 13
V gene: TRBV7-6
D gene: .
J gene: TRBJ1-3
clone size: .
CDR3 protein: CASGRGSGNTIYF
CDR3 DNA: TGTGCCAGCGGCAGGGGCTCTGGAAACACCATATATTTT

CDR3 length: 14
V gene: TRBV29-1
D gene: .
J gene: TRBJ2-7
clone size: .
CDR3 protein: CSVEEGQGGDEQYF
CDR3 DNA: TGCAGCGTTGAAGAAGGTCAGGGGGGCGACGAGCAGTACTTC

CDR3 length: 14
V gene: TRBV9
D gene: .
J gene: TRBJ1-5
clone size: .
CDR3 protein: CASSTWGGRGPQHF
CDR3 DNA: TGTGCCAGCAGCACCTGGGGGGGCCGAGGGCCCCAGCATTTT

CDR3 length: 13
V gene: TRBV29-1
D gene: TRBD1
J gene: TRBJ1-1
clone size: .
CDR3 protein: CSGGTDFNTEAFF
CDR3 DNA: TGCAGCGGGGGGACAGATTTTAACACTGAAGCTTTCTTT

CDR3 length: 14
V gene: TRBV5-1
D gene: TRBD1
J gene: TRBJ2-1
clone size: .
CDR3 protein: CASSFGTGVNEQFF
CDR3 DNA: TGCGCCAGCAGCTTTGGAACAGGGGTGAATGAGCAGTTCTTC

CDR3 length: 14
V gene: TRBV28
D gene: .
J gene: TRBJ2-5
clone size: .
CDR3 protein: CASSPRRTGETQYF
CDR3 DNA: TGTGCCAGCAGTCCCCGTAGGACTGGAGAGACCCAGTACTTC

CDR3 length: 14
V gene: TRBV10-2
D gene: .
J gene: TRBJ2-7
clone size: .
CDR3 protein: CASSVSGPFYEQYF
CDR3 DNA: TGCGCCAGCAGTGTCAGCGGCCCATTCTACGAGCAGTACTTC

CDR3 length: 14
V gene: TRBV27
D gene: .
J gene: TRBJ2-5
clone size: .
CDR3 protein: CASSPQAGWETQYF
CDR3 DNA: TGTGCCAGCAGCCCTCAGGCGGGATGGGAGACCCAGTACTTC

CDR3 length: 14
V gene: TRBV5-4
D gene: .
J gene: TRBJ2-2
clone size: .
CDR3 protein: CASRERGSTGELFF
CDR3 DNA: TGTGCCAGCCGGGAGCGAGGGTCCACCGGGGAGCTGTTTTTT

CDR3 length: 14
V gene: TRBV7-2
D gene: TRBD2
J gene: TRBJ2-7
clone size: once
CDR3 protein: CASKTGLAGVEQYF
CDR3 DNA: TGTGCCAGCAAGACAGGACTAGCGGGAGTCGAGCAGTACTTC

CDR3 length: 15
V gene: TRBV9
D gene: .
J gene: TRBJ2-5
clone size: .
CDR3 protein: CASSVVGQGGETQYF
CDR3 DNA: TGTGCCAGCAGCGTAGTCGGTCAGGGTGGAGAGACCCAGTACTTC

CDR3 length: 11
V gene: TRBV2
D gene: TRBD2
J gene: TRBJ2-7
clone size: .
CDR3 protein: CASRREYEQYF
CDR3 DNA: TGTGCCAGCCGGCGGGAGTACGAGCAGTACTTC

CDR3 length: 13
V gene: TRBV18
D gene: .
J gene: TRBJ1-5
clone size: .
CDR3 protein: CASSPGLDQPQHF
CDR3 DNA: TGTGCCAGCTCACCAGGCCTTGATCAGCCCCAGCATTTT

CDR3 length: 15
V gene: TRBV28
D gene: .
J gene: TRBJ2-5
clone size: .
CDR3 protein: CASIPQRAGWETQYF
CDR3 DNA: TGTGCCAGCATCCCCCAGCGGGCCGGGTGGGAGACCCAGTACTTC

CDR3 length: 14
V gene: TRBV19
D gene: .
J gene: TRBJ2-7
clone size: .
CDR3 protein: CASSLLFGVDEQYF
CDR3 DNA: TGTGCCAGTAGCCTCCTTTTCGGAGTGGACGAGCAGTACTTC

CDR3 length: 17
V gene: TRBV7-8
D gene: .
J gene: TRBJ1-6
clone size: .
CDR3 protein: CASSTRRFSSYNSPLHF
CDR3 DNA: TGTGCCAGCAGCACTAGACGTTTCAGCTCCTATAATTCACCCCTCCACTTT

CDR3 length: 14
V gene: TRBV6-6
D gene: TRBD2
J gene: TRBJ2-3
clone size: once
CDR3 protein: CASSLLADTDTQYF
CDR3 DNA: TGTGCCAGCAGCCTCCTAGCGGACACAGATACGCAGTATTTT

CDR3 length: 18
V gene: TRBV19
D gene: TRBD2
J gene: TRBJ2-3
clone size: .
CDR3 protein: CASSIVGLAGKVTDTQYF
CDR3 DNA: TGTGCCAGTAGTATAGTCGGGCTAGCGGGAAAGGTCACAGATACGCAGTATTTT

CDR3 length: 16
V gene: TRBV5-1
D gene: TRBD2
J gene: TRBJ2-2
clone size: .
CDR3 protein: CASSPQREGSWGELFF
CDR3 DNA: TGCGCCAGCAGCCCCCAGCGGGAGGGGAGTTGGGGAGAGCTGTTTTTT

CDR3 length: 15
V gene: TRBV19
D gene: .
J gene: TRBJ2-5
clone size: .
CDR3 protein: CASSIGGVGQETQYF
CDR3 DNA: TGTGCCAGTAGTATCGGAGGGGTGGGGCAAGAGACCCAGTACTTC

CDR3 length: 15
V gene: TRBV4-1
D gene: TRBD1
J gene: TRBJ1-2
clone size: .
CDR3 protein: CASSQGTAWGYVYTF
CDR3 DNA: TGCGCCAGCAGCCAGGGGACAGCCTGGGGCTATGTCTACACCTTC

CDR3 length: 15
V gene: TRBV9
D gene: .
J gene: TRBJ2-5
clone size: .
CDR3 protein: CASSVMGGNQETQYF
CDR3 DNA: TGTGCCAGCAGCGTAATGGGCGGGAACCAAGAGACCCAGTACTTC

CDR3 length: 13
V gene: TRBV14
D gene: .
J gene: TRBJ2-5
clone size: .
CDR3 protein: CASSQAVLETQYF
CDR3 DNA: TGTGCCAGCAGCCAAGCGGTGCTTGAGACCCAGTACTTC

CDR3 length: 14
V gene: TRBV9
D gene: .
J gene: TRBJ2-3
clone size: .
CDR3 protein: CASGGGQGTDTQYF
CDR3 DNA: TGTGCCAGTGGAGGTGGTCAGGGCACAGATACGCAGTATTTT

CDR3 length: 14
V gene: TRBV7-9
D gene: .
J gene: TRBJ2-7
clone size: .
CDR3 protein: CASSGDSNSYEQYF
CDR3 DNA: TGTGCCAGCAGCGGAGACAGCAACTCCTACGAGCAGTACTTC

CDR3 length: 14
V gene: TRBV6-5
D gene: TRBD1
J gene: TRBJ2-7
clone size: .
CDR3 protein: CASSYGTGNHEQYF
CDR3 DNA: TGTGCCAGCAGTTACGGGACAGGGAACCACGAGCAGTACTTC

CDR3 length: 14
V gene: TRBV15
D gene: .
J gene: TRBJ2-7
clone size: .
CDR3 protein: CATSRDNRVYEQYF
CDR3 DNA: TGTGCCACCAGCAGAGATAACAGAGTCTACGAGCAGTACTTC

CDR3 length: 16
V gene: TRBV28
D gene: .
J gene: TRBJ1-1
clone size: .
CDR3 protein: CASRPPGTWGNTEAFF
CDR3 DNA: TGTGCCAGCAGACCTCCCGGGACATGGGGGAACACTGAAGCTTTCTTT

CDR3 length: 17
V gene: TRBV5-1
D gene: TRBD2
J gene: TRBJ2-5
clone size: .
CDR3 protein: CASSQFGLAGVGETQYF
CDR3 DNA: TGCGCCAGCAGCCAGTTTGGACTAGCGGGAGTGGGTGAGACCCAGTACTTC

CDR3 length: 14
V gene: TRBV11-2
D gene: .
J gene: TRBJ2-5
clone size: few
CDR3 protein: CASSLNPVQETQYF
CDR3 DNA: TGTGCCAGCAGCTTAAATCCAGTCCAAGAGACCCAGTACTTC

CDR3 length: 14
V gene: TRBV6-6
D gene: .
J gene: TRBJ1-6
clone size: .
CDR3 protein: CASSPNLGNSPLHF
CDR3 DNA: TGTGCCAGCAGCCCGAACCTAGGAAATTCACCCCTCCACTTT

CDR3 length: 13
V gene: TRBV29-1
D gene: TRBD1
J gene: TRBJ2-2
clone size: .
CDR3 protein: CTGQVANTGELFF
CDR3 DNA: TGCACCGGACAGGTCGCGAACACCGGGGAGCTGTTTTTT

CDR3 length: 15
V gene: TRBV27
D gene: TRBD2
J gene: TRBJ2-3
clone size: .
CDR3 protein: CASRKTSGYTDTQYF
CDR3 DNA: TGTGCCAGCAGAAAGACTAGCGGTTACACAGATACGCAGTATTTT

CDR3 length: 15
V gene: TRBV19
D gene: TRBD1
J gene: TRBJ1-2
clone size: .
CDR3 protein: CASSWGQRAIGGYTF
CDR3 DNA: TGTGCCAGTAGCTGGGGACAGCGGGCGATCGGAGGCTACACCTTC

CDR3 length: 13
V gene: TRBV18
D gene: TRBD1
J gene: TRBJ2-7
clone size: .
CDR3 protein: CASSPGQVYEQYF
CDR3 DNA: TGTGCCAGCTCACCCGGACAGGTCTACGAGCAGTACTTC

CDR3 length: 16
V gene: TRBV2
D gene: TRBD2
J gene: TRBJ2-3
clone size: .
CDR3 protein: CASNLGLAGSTDTQYF
CDR3 DNA: TGTGCCAGCAACCTCGGACTAGCGGGGAGCACAGATACGCAGTATTTT

CDR3 length: 13
V gene: TRBV7-9
D gene: TRBD1
J gene: TRBJ1-1
clone size: .
CDR3 protein: CASSLTGQHEAFF
CDR3 DNA: TGTGCCAGCAGCCTGACAGGGCAGCATGAAGCTTTCTTT